This T cell receptor (beta chain) stems from a study of shared clonotypes between healthy human individuals. Across the study: Researchers assigned three CD4 naive, three CD4 memory, two CD8 naive and one CD8 memory plate to each donor. Study results and limitations: A handful of donors shared around 5.1% of their naive CD4 clonotypes. The small donor group covered limited genetic and exposure diversity. Generation probability values for non-shared clonotypes were lower than those for clonotypes shared by all four donors.

With regard to this clone: The antigen is undetermined.

Method: immunoSEQ multiplex PCR; TCRdb's copy keeps in-frame clones and lacks some. The sample lists millions of clones; 85% to 95% were seen once. Germline V gene data show CDR1 as MGHDK and CDR2 as SYGVNS. With 1 base clipped from V and 7 bases from J, the junction kept 6 bases outside the gene matches. This CDR3 is 15 amino acids long. Source material: naive CD4+ T cells sorted from blood. The subset was: CD45RA+ positively selected. The chain is built from TRBV25-1 and TRBJ1-2, with TRBD1 matching 10 bases. The receptor was derived from a man younger than 35 in good health. This CDR3 is CASSESPDRGGGYTF. DNA for the CDR3: TGTGCCAGCAGTGAATCCCCGGACAGGGGGGGTGGCTACACCTTC.